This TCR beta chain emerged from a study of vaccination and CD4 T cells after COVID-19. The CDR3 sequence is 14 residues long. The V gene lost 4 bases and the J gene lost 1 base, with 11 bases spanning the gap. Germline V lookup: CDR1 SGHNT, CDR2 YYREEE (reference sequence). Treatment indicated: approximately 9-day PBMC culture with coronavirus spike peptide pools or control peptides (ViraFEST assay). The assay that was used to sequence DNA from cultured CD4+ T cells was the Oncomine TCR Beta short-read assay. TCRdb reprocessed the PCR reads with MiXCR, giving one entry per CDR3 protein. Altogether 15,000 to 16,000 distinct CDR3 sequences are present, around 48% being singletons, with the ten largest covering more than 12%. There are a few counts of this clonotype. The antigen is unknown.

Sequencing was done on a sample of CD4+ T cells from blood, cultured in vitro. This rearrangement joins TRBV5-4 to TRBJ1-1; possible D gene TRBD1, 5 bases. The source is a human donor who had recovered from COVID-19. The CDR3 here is CASSPGLKNTEAFF. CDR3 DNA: TGTGCCAGCAGCCCGGGACTTAAGAACACTGAAGCTTTCTTT.